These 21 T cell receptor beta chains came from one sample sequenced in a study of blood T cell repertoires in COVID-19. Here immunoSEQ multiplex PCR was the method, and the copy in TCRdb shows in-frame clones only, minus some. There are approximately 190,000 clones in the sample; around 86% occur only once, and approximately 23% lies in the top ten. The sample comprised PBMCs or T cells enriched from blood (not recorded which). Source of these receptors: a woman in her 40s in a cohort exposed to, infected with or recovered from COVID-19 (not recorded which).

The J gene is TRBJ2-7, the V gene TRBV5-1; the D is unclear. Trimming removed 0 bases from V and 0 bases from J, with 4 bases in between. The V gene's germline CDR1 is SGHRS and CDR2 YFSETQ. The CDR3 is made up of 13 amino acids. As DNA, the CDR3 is TGCGCCAGCAGCTTGGCTAGCTCCTACGAGCAGTACTTC. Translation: CASSLASSYEQYF.

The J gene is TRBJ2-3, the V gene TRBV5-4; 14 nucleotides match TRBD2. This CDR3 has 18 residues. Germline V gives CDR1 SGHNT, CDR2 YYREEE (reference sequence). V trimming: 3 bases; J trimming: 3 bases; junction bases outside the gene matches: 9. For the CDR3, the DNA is TGTGCCAGCAGCTCCCAGGGGACTAGCGGGGGCGGAACAGATACGCAGTATTTT. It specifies CASSSQGTSGGGTDTQYF.

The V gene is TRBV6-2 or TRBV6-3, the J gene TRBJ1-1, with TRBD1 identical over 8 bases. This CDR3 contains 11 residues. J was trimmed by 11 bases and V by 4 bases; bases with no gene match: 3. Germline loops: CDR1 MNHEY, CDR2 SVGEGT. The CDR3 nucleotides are TGTGCCAGCAGTTCAAGACAGGGGGCTTTCTTT. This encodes CASSSRQGAFF.

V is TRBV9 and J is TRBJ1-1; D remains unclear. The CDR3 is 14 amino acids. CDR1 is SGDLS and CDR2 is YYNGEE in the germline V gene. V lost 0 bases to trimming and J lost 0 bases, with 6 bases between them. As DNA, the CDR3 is TGTGCCAGCAGCGTAGACAGAATGAACACTGAAGCTTTCTTT. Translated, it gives CASSVDRMNTEAFF.

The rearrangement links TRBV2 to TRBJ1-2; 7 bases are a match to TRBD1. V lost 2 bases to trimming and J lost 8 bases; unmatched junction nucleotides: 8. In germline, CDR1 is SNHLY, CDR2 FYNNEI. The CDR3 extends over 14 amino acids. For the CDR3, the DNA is TGTGCCAGCAGTGAAACCGGCCAGGGGGTCGGCTACACCTTC. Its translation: CASSETGQGVGYTF.

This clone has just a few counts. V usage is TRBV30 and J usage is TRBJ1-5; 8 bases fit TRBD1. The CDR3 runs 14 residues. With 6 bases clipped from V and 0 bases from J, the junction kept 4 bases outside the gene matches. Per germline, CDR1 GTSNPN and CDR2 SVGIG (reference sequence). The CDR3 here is CACRTGSSNQPQHF. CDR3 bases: TGTGCCTGCAGGACAGGGTCTAGCAATCAGCCCCAGCATTTT.

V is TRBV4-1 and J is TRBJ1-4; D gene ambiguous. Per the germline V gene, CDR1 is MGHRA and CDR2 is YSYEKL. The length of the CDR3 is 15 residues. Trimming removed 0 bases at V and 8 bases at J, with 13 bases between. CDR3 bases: TGCGCCAGCAGCCAAGATGGCAGGTTTGGCGAAAAACTGTTTTTT. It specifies CASSQDGRFGEKLFF.

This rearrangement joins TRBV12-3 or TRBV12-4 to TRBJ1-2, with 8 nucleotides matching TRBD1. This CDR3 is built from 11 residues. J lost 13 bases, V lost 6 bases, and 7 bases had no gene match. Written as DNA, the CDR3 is TGTGCCAGCAGCCATGGGGACAGGACCACCTTC. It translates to CASSHGDRTTF.

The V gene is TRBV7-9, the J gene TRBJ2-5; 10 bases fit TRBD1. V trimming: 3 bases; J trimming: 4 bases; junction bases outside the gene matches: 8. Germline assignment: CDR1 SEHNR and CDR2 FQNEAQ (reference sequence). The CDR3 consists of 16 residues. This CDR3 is CASSFSGQGNGETQYF. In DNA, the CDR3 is TGTGCCAGCAGCTTCTCGGGACAGGGGAACGGAGAGACCCAGTACTTC.

The CDR3, as DNA: TGCAGCGTTACAGAGGGCCCTGAAGCTTTCTTT. This sequence encodes CSVTEGPEAFF. This chain connects TRBV29-1 to TRBJ1-1, with unresolved D. Germline CDR1 reads SQVTM; CDR2 reads ANQGSEA. The CDR3 totals 11 residues. Deletions cut 5 bases from V and 6 bases from J, with 10 bases between.

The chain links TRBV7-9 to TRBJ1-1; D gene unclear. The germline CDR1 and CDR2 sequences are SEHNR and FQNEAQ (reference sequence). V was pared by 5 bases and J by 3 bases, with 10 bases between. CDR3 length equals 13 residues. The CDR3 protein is CASSPRRDTEAFF. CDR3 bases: TGTGCCAGCAGCCCCCGAAGAGACACTGAAGCTTTCTTT.

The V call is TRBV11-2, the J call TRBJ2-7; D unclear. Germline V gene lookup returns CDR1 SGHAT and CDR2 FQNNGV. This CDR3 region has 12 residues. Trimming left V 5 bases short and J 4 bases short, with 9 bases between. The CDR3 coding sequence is TGTGCCAGCAGCCAGAGGCTGTACGAGCAGTACTTC. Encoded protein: CASSQRLYEQYF.

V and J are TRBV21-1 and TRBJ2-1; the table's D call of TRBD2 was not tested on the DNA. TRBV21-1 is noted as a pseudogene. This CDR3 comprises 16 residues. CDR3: CASSNLTSGGHNEQFF. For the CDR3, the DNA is TGTGCCAGCAGCAACCTGACTAGCGGAGGGCACAATGAGCAGTTCTTC.

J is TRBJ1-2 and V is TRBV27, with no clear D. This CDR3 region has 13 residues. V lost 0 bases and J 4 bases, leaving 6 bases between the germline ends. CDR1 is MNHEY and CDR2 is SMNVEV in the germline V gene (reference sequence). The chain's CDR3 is CASSLSPTYGYTF. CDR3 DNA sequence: TGTGCCAGCAGTTTATCTCCTACCTATGGCTACACCTTC.

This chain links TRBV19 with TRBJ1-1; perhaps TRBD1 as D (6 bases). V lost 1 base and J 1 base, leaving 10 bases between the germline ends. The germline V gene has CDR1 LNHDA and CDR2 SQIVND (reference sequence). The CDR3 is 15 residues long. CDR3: CASSIGLQGNTEAFF. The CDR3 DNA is TGTGCCAGTAGTATAGGGTTACAGGGGAACACTGAAGCTTTCTTT.

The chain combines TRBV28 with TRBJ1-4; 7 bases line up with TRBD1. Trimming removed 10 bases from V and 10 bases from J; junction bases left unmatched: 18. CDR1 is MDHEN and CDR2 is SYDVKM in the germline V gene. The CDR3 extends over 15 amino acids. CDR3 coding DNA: TGTGCCACACGACAGGGTCGAAGTGTGGGGGGAAAACTGTTTTTT. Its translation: CATRQGRSVGGKLFF.

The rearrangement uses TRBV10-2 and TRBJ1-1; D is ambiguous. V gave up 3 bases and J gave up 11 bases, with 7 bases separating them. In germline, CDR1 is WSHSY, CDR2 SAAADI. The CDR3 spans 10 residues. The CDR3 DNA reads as TGCGCCAGCAGTGACAGGATTGCTTTCTTT. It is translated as CASSDRIAFF.

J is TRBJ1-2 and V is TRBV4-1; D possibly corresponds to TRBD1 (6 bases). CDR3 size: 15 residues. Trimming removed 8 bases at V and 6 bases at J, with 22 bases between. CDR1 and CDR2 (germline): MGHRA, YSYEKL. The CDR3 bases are TGCGCCAGCCGCAAGACGGGGGGGCGAGTAAATGGCTACACCTTC. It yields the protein CASRKTGGRVNGYTF.

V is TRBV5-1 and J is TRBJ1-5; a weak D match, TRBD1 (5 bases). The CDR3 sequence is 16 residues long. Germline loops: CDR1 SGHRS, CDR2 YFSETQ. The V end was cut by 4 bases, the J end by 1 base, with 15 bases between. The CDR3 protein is CASSILGQRSNQPQHF. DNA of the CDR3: TGCGCCAGCAGCATCCTTGGACAACGCAGCAATCAGCCCCAGCATTTT.

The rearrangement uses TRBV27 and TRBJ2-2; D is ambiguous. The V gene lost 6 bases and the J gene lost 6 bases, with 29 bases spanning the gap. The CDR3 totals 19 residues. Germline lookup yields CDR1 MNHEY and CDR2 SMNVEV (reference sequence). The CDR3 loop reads CASSSSGALPTRKAGELFF. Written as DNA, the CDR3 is TGTGCCAGCAGCTCGTCGGGTGCGCTTCCGACGCGGAAAGCCGGGGAGCTGTTTTTT.

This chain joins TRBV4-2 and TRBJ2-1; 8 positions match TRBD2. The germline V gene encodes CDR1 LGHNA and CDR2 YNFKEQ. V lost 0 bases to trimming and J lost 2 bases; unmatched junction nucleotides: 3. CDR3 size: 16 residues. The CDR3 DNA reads TGTGCCAGCAGCCAAGATCGGCGGGAGGCCTACAATGAGCAGTTCTTC. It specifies CASSQDRREAYNEQFF.